This record concerns one T cell receptor beta chain sequence. Its antigen is currently unknown. Selected positively for CCR7 and CD45RO-negative, naive CD8 cells excluded terminally differentiated effector memory CD45RA+ cells. The donor cohort consisted entirely of Caucasian adults residing in Nashville, Tennessee. The data were obtained in a study of shared clonotypes between healthy human individuals. In the original workflow: Sequence data from immunoSEQ were junction-only and lacked quality scores; consequently, filtering differed. The table came from immunoSEQ multiplex PCR; TCRdb's copy has only in-frame clones and leaves some out. Clone size and the V and J calls come from that table; the DNA yielded D and trimming. The sample lists around 650,000 clones, approximately 96% occurring once. Overall study findings and caveats: Shared clonotypes: about 5% naive CD4, around 3.5% naive CD8, under 2.5% memory CD4, around 0.4% memory CD8. Naive subsets, compared against memory subsets, generally had larger estimated richness values.

The CDR3 loop spans 18 amino acids. Germline-derived CDR1 and CDR2 are SGHDT and YYEEEE. V was cut by 4 bases and J by 6 bases, with 25 bases left in between. The receptor was derived from a woman aged 30 to 39 in good health. This chain uses TRBV5-6 with TRBJ2-2; no reliable D call. Sequencing was carried out using naive CD8+ T cells sorted from blood. The CDR3 spells CASSHANSGVKFPGELFF. The DNA for the CDR3 is TGTGCCAGCAGCCACGCAAATTCAGGAGTTAAATTCCCCGGGGAGCTGTTTTTT.